A single sample is the source of the 27 T cell receptor beta chains below, sequenced in a study of response to subunit inactivated influenza vaccine. TCRdb called the RT-PCR reads again in MiXCR, with one record for every CDR3 protein. The sample yields some 520,000 distinct CDR3 sequences, approximately 15% seen once. Sequences were derived from CD4+ T cells sorted from PBMCs, sampled less than 30 months after vaccination. All receptors derive from a man between 50 and 69 years old who received an inactivated influenza vaccine.

Concerning this clonotype itself: A read error is likely, as this CDR3 ends without the conserved phenylalanine or tryptophan. The genes are TRBV12-3 or TRBV12-4 and TRBJ2-1, with D possibly matching TRBD2 (5 bases). The V gene lost 1 base and the J gene lost 9 bases, with 13 bases spanning the gap. This CDR3 is built from 14 residues. The DNA of the CDR3 is TGTGCCAGCAGTTTAGAGTTATCCCGGGGTGAGCAGTTCTCC. Its translation: CASSLELSRGEQFS.

Many counts were recorded for this clonotype. The rearrangement joins TRBV4-3 to TRBJ2-2, with TRBD2 matching 9 bases. V lost 2 bases, J lost 6 bases, and 19 bases stayed unmatched. This CDR3 has 20 residues. Germline CDR1 and CDR2: LGHNA and YSLEER. The CDR3 DNA is TGCGCCAGCAGCCAAATGTATCGTTTGGCGGGAGGGTCCCGGGCCGGGGAGCTGTTTTTT. Residues: CASSQMYRLAGGSRAGELFF.

There are a few counts of this clonotype. The chain links TRBV13 to TRBJ1-1, with 10 bases that match TRBD1. CDR1 PRHDT and CDR2 FYEKMQ come from the germline V gene (reference sequence). V dropped 1 base and J dropped 5; count of bases not matched to a gene: 7. The CDR3 has 16 residues. CDR3 nucleotides: TGTGCCAGCAGCTTAGCTCTGGGACAGGGGTCTACTGAAGCTTTCTTT. It yields the protein CASSLALGQGSTEAFF.

This chain connects TRBV3-1 to TRBJ1-3; TRBD1 might be the D (5 bases). The CDR3 runs 15 residues. The V and J ends lost 1 base and 4 bases respectively, with 11 bases between them. Germline V lookup: CDR1 LGHDT, CDR2 YNNKEL (reference sequence). CDR3 bases: TGTGCCAGCAGCCAAGGATGGGACTTCGGAAACACCATATATTTT. It yields the protein CASSQGWDFGNTIYF. The full variable domain, in which reference TRBV3-1 and TRBJ1-3 provide the parts outside the CDR3, is DTAVSQTPKYLVTQMGNDKSIKCEQNLGHDTMYWYKQDSKKFLKIMFSYNNKELIINETVPNRFSPKSPDKAHLNLHINSLELGDSAVYFCASSQGWDFGNTIYFGEGSWLTVV.

This clonotype was recorded a few times. The chain has TRBV4-1 and TRBJ2-5; D gene uncertain. Looked up from germline, CDR1 is MGHRA and CDR2 is YSYEKL. V was clipped by 1 base and J by 1 base, with 7 bases between them. The CDR3 spans 14 residues. The CDR3 here is CASSQGGIQETQYF. The CDR3 coding sequence is TGCGCCAGCAGCCAAGGGGGAATCCAAGAGACCCAGTACTTC.

V and J are TRBV6-5 and TRBJ1-2, with 7 bases aligning to TRBD1. Germline V gene data show CDR1 as MNHEY and CDR2 as SVGAGI. The CDR3 length is 14 residues. Unmatched junction bases numbered 8, after V lost 4 bases and J lost 6 bases. CDR3 sequence: CASSLRQGRDGYTF. The CDR3 DNA sequence: TGTGCCAGCAGTTTGCGACAGGGCCGAGATGGCTACACCTTC.

The genes are TRBV2 and TRBJ2-1; 7 bases are shared with TRBD2. The CDR3 totals 18 residues. Trimming took 5 bases from V and 0 from J; bases not matched to a gene: 13. Germline V gene sequence: CDR1 SNHLY, CDR2 FYNNEI. The CDR3 bases are TGTGCCAGCAGTCTCCCAGCGGGATCCTTCAGCTCCTACAATGAGCAGTTCTTC. It translates to CASSLPAGSFSSYNEQFF. The full variable domain, with the rest looked up from reference TRBV2 and TRBJ2-1, is EPEVTQTPSHQVTQMGQEVILRCVPISNHLYFYWYRQILGQKVEFLVSFYNNEISEKSEIFDDQFSVERPDGSNFTLKIRSTKLEDSAMYFCASSLPAGSFSSYNEQFFGPGTRLTVL.

This clonotype was recorded a few times. The V gene is TRBV12-3 or TRBV12-4, the J gene TRBJ2-3, with D hard to call. This CDR3 region has 14 residues. V was clipped by 2 bases and J by 6 bases, with 12 bases between them. CDR3 amino acids: CASSLFRSSDTQYF. The CDR3 coding sequence is TGTGCCAGCAGTTTATTCCGGTCCTCCGATACGCAGTATTTT.

This clonotype was recorded many times. The CDR3 protein is CASSPSAVRGTEKLFF. As DNA, the CDR3 is TGTGCCAGCTCACCGAGCGCAGTCCGAGGGACAGAAAAACTGTTTTTT. The genes are TRBV18 and TRBJ1-4, with D tentatively TRBD1 (6 bases). V lost 3 bases and J lost 8, with 19 bases in between. The CDR3 is 16 amino acids. Germline V lookup: CDR1 KGHSH, CDR2 LQKENI.

V usage is TRBV7-2 and J usage is TRBJ2-7; 9 bases are shared with TRBD1. Germline CDR1 is SGHTA and CDR2 is FQGNSA. J lost 4 bases, V lost 5 bases, and 9 bases had no gene match. There are 15 residues in the CDR3. DNA for the CDR3: TGTGCCAGCAGCGACGCCGGGACAGGGCGGTACGAGCAGTACTTC. It codes for CASSDAGTGRYEQYF.

This clonotype turned up a few times. The CDR3 DNA is TGTGCCAGCAGCTTAGATCGCGCGCAGGGTCGGTATGAGCAGTTCTTC. Translated, it gives CASSLDRAQGRYEQFF. The genes are TRBV7-2 and TRBJ2-1; tentatively, D is TRBD1 (5 bases). The CDR3 spans 16 residues. V was cut by 1 base and J by 8 bases, with 18 bases left in between. CDR1 and CDR2 from the germline V gene are SGHTA and FQGNSA.

This clonotype has more than one count but fewer than ten. CDR3 sequence (DNA): TGTGCCAGCAGTCGGACAGCTGGGGCCACTGAAGCTTTCTTT. Translated: CASSRTAGATEAFF. The chain employs TRBV28 and TRBJ1-1, with D perhaps matching TRBD1 (6 bases). V gave up 5 bases and J gave up 4 bases, with 14 bases separating them. The CDR3 extends over 14 amino acids. Germline CDR1 MDHEN, CDR2 SYDVKM.

This clonotype was observed at least ten times. The chain joins TRBV4-2 to TRBJ2-3, with 7 bases that match TRBD2. Germline lookup yields CDR1 LGHNA and CDR2 YNFKEQ. The CDR3 runs to 15 residues. V dropped 3 bases and J dropped 1; count of bases not matched to a gene: 4. The CDR3, as DNA: TGTGCCAGCAGCCACGCTAGCGGACGCACAGATACGCAGTATTTT. It is translated as CASSHASGRTDTQYF.

This clonotype came up many times. The rearrangement links TRBV4-1 to TRBJ2-1; 8 positions match TRBD2. Germline V gene lookup returns CDR1 MGHRA and CDR2 YSYEKL. The CDR3 contains 15 residues. The V segment lost 1 base and the J segment 8 bases; nucleotides outside the gene matches: 7. As DNA, the CDR3 is TGCGCCAGCAGCCAAGGAGCGGGAGCAGGTGATGAGCAGTTCTTC. As protein: CASSQGAGAGDEQFF.

J is TRBJ2-7 and V is TRBV28, with 8 bases that match TRBD1. This CDR3 comprises 14 residues. Germline V lookup: CDR1 MDHEN, CDR2 SYDVKM. The V gene end was trimmed by 6 bases and the J gene end by 3 bases; junction bases not matched to a gene: 7. This CDR3 reads CASRRTGWGYEQYF. CDR3 coding DNA: TGTGCCAGCAGACGGACAGGGTGGGGCTACGAGCAGTACTTC. The full variable domain, rest sourced from reference TRBV28 and TRBJ2-7, is DVKVTQSSRYLVKRTGEKVFLECVQDMDHENMFWYRQDPGLGLRLIYFSYDVKMKEKGDIPEGYSVSREKKERFSLILESASTNQTSMYLCASRRTGWGYEQYFGPGTRLTVT.

The rearrangement links TRBV7-2 to TRBJ2-3; weak D call: TRBD2 (6 bases). Germline CDR1 and CDR2: SGHTA and FQGNSA. The length of the CDR3 is 16 residues. Deletions cut 5 bases from V and 1 base from J, with 16 bases between. The CDR3 protein is CASSTGLYLGTDTQYF. CDR3 DNA: TGTGCCAGCAGCACGGGACTGTATCTAGGCACAGATACGCAGTATTTT.

This clonotype was recorded many times. This chain uses TRBV20-1 with TRBJ2-3; 9 bases line up with TRBD1. The J segment lost 2 bases and the V segment lost 7 bases, leaving 4 bases of the junction unmatched. The CDR3 covers 13 residues. Germline V gene data show CDR1 as DFQATT and CDR2 as SNEGSKA (reference sequence). CDR3 loop: CSGQGVFTDTQYF. The CDR3 DNA sequence: TGCAGTGGACAGGGGGTCTTCACAGATACGCAGTATTTT.

A few counts support this clonotype. This chain connects TRBV5-1 to TRBJ2-4; 9 bases agree with TRBD1. The CDR3 is 14 residues long. Per germline, CDR1 SGHRS and CDR2 YFSETQ. Trimming at V came to 3 bases and at J to 9 bases, leaving 7 bases not matched to a gene. For the CDR3, the DNA is TGCGCCAGCAGCTCCGGACAGGGGCCGAGCATTCAGTACTTC. Residues: CASSSGQGPSIQYF. The entire variable domain, with the rest obtained from reference TRBV5-1 and TRBJ2-4, is as follows: KAGVTQTPRYLIKTRGQQVTLSCSPISGHRSVSWYQQTPGQGLQFLFEYFSETQRNKGNFPGRFSGRQFSNSRSEMNVSTLELGDSALYLCASSSGQGPSIQYFGAGTRLSVL.

The chain combines TRBV29-1 with TRBJ1-2, with 7 bases fitting TRBD1. The CDR3 length is 15 residues. Germline loops: CDR1 SQVTM, CDR2 ANQGSEA. V shed 5 bases and J 2 bases; nucleotides not matched to a gene: 11. CDR3 sequence: CSVYKPPGQNYGYTF. The DNA of the CDR3 is TGCAGCGTTTATAAGCCCCCGGGACAGAACTATGGCTACACCTTC.

This clonotype was seen many times. The chain joins TRBV4-3 to TRBJ2-6, with D unclear. The CDR3 has 17 residues. The V end lost 0 bases, the J end lost 1 base, and 10 bases lay between the germline ends. Germline V CDR1 and CDR2: LGHNA, YSLEER. The chain's CDR3 is CASSQDPSNSGANVLTF. Written as DNA, the CDR3 is TGCGCCAGCAGCCAAGATCCCTCTAATTCTGGGGCCAACGTCCTGACTTTC.

This clonotype was counted between two and nine times. This chain links TRBV11-1 with TRBJ2-2; no clear D gene. The CDR3 is 17 amino acids. Germline V lookup: CDR1 SGHAT, CDR2 FQDESV (reference sequence). Trimming removed 1 base at V and 0 bases at J, with 12 bases between. CDR3: CASSLGLGGSNTGELFF. The CDR3 DNA reads as TGTGCCAGCAGCTTAGGTCTGGGCGGTTCGAACACCGGGGAGCTGTTTTTT.

This clonotype was detected many times. The rearrangement links TRBV20-1 to TRBJ2-4; D gene ambiguous. Trimming pared 1 base from V and 8 bases from J, leaving 9 bases between. The V gene's germline CDR1 is DFQATT and CDR2 SNEGSKA (reference sequence). This CDR3 contains 12 residues. The CDR3 here is CSARAPMDIQYF. The CDR3 nucleotides are TGCAGTGCTAGAGCCCCTATGGACATTCAGTACTTC.

The V gene is TRBV29-1, the J gene TRBJ1-2; D gene unclear. This CDR3 has 14 amino acids. Germline V gene lookup returns CDR1 SQVTM and CDR2 ANQGSEA. Trimming pared 4 bases from V and 4 bases from J, leaving 16 bases between. DNA for the CDR3: TGCAGCGTTGGGAACCTCCACCATGGCTATGGCTACACCTTC. This gives the protein CSVGNLHHGYGYTF.

This clonotype was detected ten times or more. This chain connects TRBV21-1 to TRBJ1-2; the D call TRBD1 from the table was never checked on the DNA. TRBV21-1 is a recognized pseudogene. The CDR3 runs to 15 residues. As DNA, the CDR3 is TGTGCCAGCAGCAAAGGGGCAGGGATGAACTATGGCTACACCTTC. This encodes CASSKGAGMNYGYTF.

There are a few counts of this clonotype. J is TRBJ2-4 and V is TRBV2; TRBD1 might be the D (5 bases). The CDR3 length is 15 residues. V lost 5 bases, J lost 5 bases, and 16 bases lay in between. Germline V lookup: CDR1 SNHLY, CDR2 FYNNEI. The CDR3 spells CASSRIRTRENIQYF. The CDR3 DNA reads TGTGCCAGCAGTCGTATCAGGACAAGAGAAAACATTCAGTACTTC.

This rearrangement joins TRBV12-3 or TRBV12-4 to TRBJ2-2; 7 bases line up with TRBD1. This CDR3 has 15 amino acids. The J segment lost 4 bases and the V segment lost 4 bases, leaving 6 bases of the junction unmatched. CDR3 sequence: CASSYRQGATGELFF. The CDR3 bases are TGTGCCAGCAGTTATCGACAGGGTGCCACCGGGGAGCTGTTTTTT.

The V and J genes are TRBV20-1 and TRBJ2-3; either TRBD1 or TRBD2 may supply D (5 bases each). Germline V gives CDR1 DFQATT, CDR2 SNEGSKA (reference sequence). The CDR3 consists of 13 residues. Trimming left V 2 bases short and J 4 bases short, with 10 bases between. The CDR3 nucleotides are TGCAGTGCTAGAAAGGGGACGGCAGATACGCAGTATTTT. Protein: CSARKGTADTQYF.